Sequencing of this T cell receptor (beta chain) was carried out in a study of shared clonotypes between healthy human individuals. Study summary: Each donor contributed plates that comprised three CD4 naive, three CD4 memory, two CD8 naive and one CD8 memory.

Original handling: Because ImmunoSEQ provided only junction sequences with no quality scores, the filtering differed. Method: immunoSEQ multiplex PCR; TCRdb's copy keeps in-frame clones and lacks some. That table supplies the V and J calls and clone size; D and trimming were determined from the DNA. Of around 1.9 million clones listed, around 93% are singletons. CD8 cells regarded as naive lacked CD45RO, were positively chosen for CCR7, and omitted terminally differentiated effector memory CD45RA+ cells. Donors were Caucasian adults residing in Nashville, Tennessee, USA. This receptor was obtained from a man between 18 and 29 years old in good health. Some clones in this sample may be carry-over from other donors' samples. The sequencing sample was made of naive CD8+ T cells from PBMCs.

CDR3 region: CASSSLNRVGGNQPQHF. The CDR3 nucleotides are TGTGCCAGCAGTTCGTTAAACAGGGTAGGCGGCAATCAGCCCCAGCATTTT. The genes are TRBV27 and TRBJ1-5, with D maybe TRBD1 (6 bases). V lost 4 bases, J lost 2 bases, and 18 bases lay in between. The CDR3 contains 17 residues. CDR1 and CDR2 from the germline V gene are MNHEY and SMNVEV (reference sequence).